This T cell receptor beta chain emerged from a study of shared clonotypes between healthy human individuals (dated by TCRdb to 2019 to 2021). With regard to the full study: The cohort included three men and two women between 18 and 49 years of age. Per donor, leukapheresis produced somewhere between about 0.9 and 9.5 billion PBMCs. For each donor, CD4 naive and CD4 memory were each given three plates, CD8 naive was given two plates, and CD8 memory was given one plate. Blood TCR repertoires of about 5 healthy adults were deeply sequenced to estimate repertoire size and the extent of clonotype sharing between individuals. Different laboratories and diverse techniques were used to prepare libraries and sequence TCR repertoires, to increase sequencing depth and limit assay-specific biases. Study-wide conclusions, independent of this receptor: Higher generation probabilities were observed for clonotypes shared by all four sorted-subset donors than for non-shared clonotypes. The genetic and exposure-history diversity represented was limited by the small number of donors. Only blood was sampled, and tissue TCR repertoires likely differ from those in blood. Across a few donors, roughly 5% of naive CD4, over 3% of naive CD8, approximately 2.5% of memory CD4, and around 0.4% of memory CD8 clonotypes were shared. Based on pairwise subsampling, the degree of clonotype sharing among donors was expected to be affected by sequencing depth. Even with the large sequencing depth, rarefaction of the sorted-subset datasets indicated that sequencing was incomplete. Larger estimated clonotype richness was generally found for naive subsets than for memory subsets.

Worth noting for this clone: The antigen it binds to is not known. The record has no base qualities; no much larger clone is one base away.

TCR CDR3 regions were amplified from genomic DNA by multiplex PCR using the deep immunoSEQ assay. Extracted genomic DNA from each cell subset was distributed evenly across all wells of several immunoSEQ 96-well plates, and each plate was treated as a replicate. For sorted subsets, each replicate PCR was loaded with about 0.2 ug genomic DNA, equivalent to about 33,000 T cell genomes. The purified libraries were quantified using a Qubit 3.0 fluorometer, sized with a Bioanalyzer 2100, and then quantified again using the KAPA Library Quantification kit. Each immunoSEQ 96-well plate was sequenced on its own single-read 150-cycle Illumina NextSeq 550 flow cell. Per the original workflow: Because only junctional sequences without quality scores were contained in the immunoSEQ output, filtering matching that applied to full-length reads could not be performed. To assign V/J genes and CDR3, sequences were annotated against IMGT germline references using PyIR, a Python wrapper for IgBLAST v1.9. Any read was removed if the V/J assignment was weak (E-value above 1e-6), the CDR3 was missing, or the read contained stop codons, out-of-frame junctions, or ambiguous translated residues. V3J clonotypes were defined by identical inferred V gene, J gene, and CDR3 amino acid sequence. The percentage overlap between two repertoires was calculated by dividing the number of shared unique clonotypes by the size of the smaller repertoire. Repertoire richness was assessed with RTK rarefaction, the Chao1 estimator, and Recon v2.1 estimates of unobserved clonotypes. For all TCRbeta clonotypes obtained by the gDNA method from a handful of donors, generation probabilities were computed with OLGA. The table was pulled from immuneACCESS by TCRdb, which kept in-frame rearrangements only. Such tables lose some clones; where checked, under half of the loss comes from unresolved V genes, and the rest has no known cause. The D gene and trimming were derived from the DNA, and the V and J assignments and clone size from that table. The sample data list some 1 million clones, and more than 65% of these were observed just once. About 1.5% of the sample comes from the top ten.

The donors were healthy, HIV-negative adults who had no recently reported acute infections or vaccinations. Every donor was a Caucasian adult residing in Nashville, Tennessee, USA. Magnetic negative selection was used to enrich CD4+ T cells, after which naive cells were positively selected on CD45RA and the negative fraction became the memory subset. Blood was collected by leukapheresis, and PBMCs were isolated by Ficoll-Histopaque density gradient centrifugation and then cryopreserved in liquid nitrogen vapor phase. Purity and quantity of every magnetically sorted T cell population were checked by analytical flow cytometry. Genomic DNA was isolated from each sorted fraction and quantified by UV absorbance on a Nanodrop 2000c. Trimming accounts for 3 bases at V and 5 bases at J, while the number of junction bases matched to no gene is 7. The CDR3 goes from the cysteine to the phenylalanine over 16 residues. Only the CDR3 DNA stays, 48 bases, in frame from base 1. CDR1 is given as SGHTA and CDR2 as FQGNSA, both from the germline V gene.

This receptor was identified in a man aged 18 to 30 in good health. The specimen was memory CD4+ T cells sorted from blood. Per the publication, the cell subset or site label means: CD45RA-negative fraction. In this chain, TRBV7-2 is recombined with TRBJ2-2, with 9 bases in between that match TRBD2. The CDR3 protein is CASSFFGGRVTGELFF. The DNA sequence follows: TGTGCCAGCAGCTTTTTTGGCGGGAGGGTGACCGGGGAGCTGTTTTTT.